What follows are 21 T cell receptor beta chains derived from one specimen sequenced in a study of cytomegalovirus exposure and HLA in healthy donors. Only in-frame clones appear in the TCRdb table, and some are missing; sequencing was by immunoSEQ multiplex PCR. The top ten hold roughly 6.5% of the sample, which has roughly 130,000 clones, 90% seen once. The sample taken for sequencing was PBMCs. The receptors were sampled from a woman aged 30 to 39 in good health and CMV-seropositive.

V is TRBV7-9 and J is TRBJ2-7; D might be TRBD2 (6 bases). This CDR3 is built from 12 residues. Deletions cut 4 bases from V and 3 bases from J, with 7 bases between. Germline V gene sequence: CDR1 SEHNR, CDR2 FQNEAQ (reference sequence). CDR3 loop: CASSWDFYEQYF. The CDR3 nucleotides are TGTGCCAGCAGCTGGGACTTCTACGAGCAGTACTTC.

The gene calls are TRBV9 and TRBJ2-6; D unclear. This CDR3 is 16 amino acids long. The germline CDR1 and CDR2 sequences are SGDLS and YYNGEE. The V end lost 3 bases, the J end lost 1 base, and 11 bases lay between the germline ends. The CDR3 protein is CASSGPLFSGANVLTF. CDR3 sequence (DNA): TGTGCCAGCAGCGGGCCCTTGTTTTCTGGGGCCAACGTCCTGACTTTC.

The chain recombines TRBV19 with TRBJ1-1; a possible D gene is TRBD1 (6 bases). Germline-derived CDR1 and CDR2 are LNHDA and SQIVND (reference sequence). This CDR3 region has 14 residues. The V end was cut by 5 bases, the J end by 0 bases, with 10 bases between. The CDR3 bases are TGTGCCAGTAGTGTGGGGGGGCTGAACACTGAAGCTTTCTTT. Translated, it gives CASSVGGLNTEAFF.

The chain uses TRBV29-1 and TRBJ2-7, with 7 bases identical to TRBD2. Germline lookup yields CDR1 SQVTM and CDR2 ANQGSEA. V gave up 0 bases and J gave up 1 base; unmatched junction bases: 6. The CDR3 is 15 residues long. The CDR3, as DNA: TGCAGCGTTGAAGATGCAACTAGCGTATCCTACGAGCAGTACTTC. It encodes CSVEDATSVSYEQYF.

The rearrangement joins TRBV28 to TRBJ1-1, with D uncertain. V was cut by 7 bases and J by 1 base, with 4 bases left in between. CDR1 and CDR2 from the germline V gene are MDHEN and SYDVKM. This CDR3 comprises 11 residues. CDR3 nucleotide sequence: TGTGCCAGCACGGGGAACACTGAAGCTTTCTTT. Protein sequence: CASTGNTEAFF.

The chain joins TRBV7-9 to TRBJ2-7; a weak D match, TRBD1 (6 bases). The CDR3 contains 15 residues. V shed 4 bases and J shed 3 bases, with 16 bases lying between them. Looked up from germline, CDR1 is SEHNR and CDR2 is FQNEAQ (reference sequence). This CDR3 is CASSSDSDFYYEQYF. DNA for the CDR3: TGTGCCAGCAGCTCGGACAGCGACTTTTACTACGAGCAGTACTTC.

This clone was counted once. The chain is built from TRBV7-8 and TRBJ2-1, with 8 bases that match TRBD1. The V gene's germline CDR1 is SGHVS and CDR2 FQNEAQ. CDR3 length: 19 residues. J gave up 5 bases and V 6 bases, and 21 bases lay outside the gene matches. CDR3 nucleotide sequence: TGTGCCAGCAGAAAATTCGGCTCAGGGGGCGTCTGGCCCGACAATGAGCAGTTCTTC. Residues: CASRKFGSGGVWPDNEQFF. Together with reference TRBV7-8 and TRBJ2-1, the CDR3 gives the full variable domain: GAGVSQSPRYKVAKRGQDVALRCDPISGHVSLFWYQQALGQGPEFLTYFQNEAQLDKSGLPSDRFFAERPEGSVSTLKIQRTQQEDSAVYLCASRKFGSGGVWPDNEQFFGPGTRLTVL.

This chain uses TRBV11-2 with TRBJ2-1, with 7 nucleotides matching TRBD1. CDR1 SGHAT and CDR2 FQNNGV come from the germline V gene. V trimming: 0 bases; J trimming: 7 bases; junction bases outside the gene matches: 9. The CDR3 has 16 amino acids. DNA for the CDR3: TGTGCCAGCAGCTTAGATTGGGACAGCCGCTGGAATGAGCAGTTCTTC. Encoded protein: CASSLDWDSRWNEQFF.

The rearrangement uses TRBV18 and TRBJ1-2; weak D call: TRBD1 (5 bases). This CDR3 has 15 residues. The germline V and J ends were trimmed by 0 bases and 8 bases, with 16 bases remaining between them. In germline, CDR1 is KGHSH, CDR2 LQKENI. CDR3 sequence reads: CASSPPTARRAGYTF. The CDR3 coding sequence is TGTGCCAGCTCACCACCGACAGCAAGACGTGCGGGCTACACCTTC.

The chain links TRBV5-1 to TRBJ2-5; TRBD2 matches 9 bases. CDR3 length: 17 residues. Germline assignment: CDR1 SGHRS and CDR2 YFSETQ. After removal of 1 base from V and 4 bases from J, the junction contained 11 bases not matched to a gene. The CDR3: CASSLLGAGGPLETQYF. The CDR3 DNA reads as TGCGCCAGCAGCTTGCTTGGAGCGGGGGGCCCTTTAGAGACCCAGTACTTC. Drawing the rest from reference TRBV5-1 and TRBJ2-5, the complete variable domain is KAGVTQTPRYLIKTRGQQVTLSCSPISGHRSVSWYQQTPGQGLQFLFEYFSETQRNKGNFPGRFSGRQFSNSRSEMNVSTLELGDSALYLCASSLLGAGGPLETQYFGPGTRLLVL.

J is TRBJ1-1 and V is TRBV11-2; D is unresolved. The CDR3 runs 13 residues. Trimming stripped 5 bases from V and 6 bases from J, with 13 bases between. Germline V lookup: CDR1 SGHAT, CDR2 FQNNGV. The CDR3 loop reads CASSPGPRAEAFF. The CDR3 DNA reads as TGTGCCAGCAGCCCCGGTCCGCGGGCTGAAGCTTTCTTT.

The chain uses TRBV5-6 and TRBJ2-7, with 7 bases matching TRBD1. Unmatched junction bases numbered 5, after V lost 3 bases and J lost 2 bases. The germline gives CDR1 SGHDT, CDR2 YYEEEE. The CDR3 has 14 amino acids. Written as DNA, the CDR3 is TGTGCCAGCAGCTATACGGACAGGCCCTACGAGCAGTACTTC. Translating gives CASSYTDRPYEQYF. The variable domain in full, with the rest retrieved from reference TRBV5-6 and TRBJ2-7, is DAGVTQSPTHLIKTRGQQVTLRCSPKSGHDTVSWYQQALGQGPQFIFQYYEEEERQRGNFPDRFSGHQFPNYSSELNVNALLLGDSALYLCASSYTDRPYEQYFGPGTRLTVT.

This chain links TRBV27 with TRBJ2-1, with TRBD1 matching 7 bases. CDR1 and CDR2 from the germline V gene are MNHEY and SMNVEV (reference sequence). Trimming took 6 bases from V and 3 from J; bases not matched to a gene: 2. This CDR3 has 13 amino acids. For the CDR3, the DNA is TGTGCCAGCAGGGGGACAGTCTACAATGAGCAGTTCTTC. Translating it yields CASRGTVYNEQFF.

This clone came up once. The genes are TRBV10-2 and TRBJ2-7; TRBD2 agrees at 8 bases. With 6 bases clipped from V and 0 bases from J, the junction kept 7 bases outside the gene matches. The CDR3 runs 15 residues. Germline CDR1 reads WSHSY; CDR2 reads SAAADI. The CDR3 region has the DNA TGCGCCAGCAGACCCGCTAGCGGGTACTCCTACGAGCAGTACTTC. It codes for CASRPASGYSYEQYF.

This chain connects TRBV7-8 to TRBJ2-5, with D hard to call. Germline lookup yields CDR1 SGHVS and CDR2 FQNEAQ. With 2 bases removed from V and 4 bases from J, the gap between germline ends came to 23 bases. The CDR3 covers 18 residues. The CDR3 DNA follows: TGTGCCAGCAGCTTAAAGAGGCCGCGGTTCCGATCCGGAGAGACCCAGTACTTC. This translates into CASSLKRPRFRSGETQYF.

The chain links TRBV4-2 to TRBJ1-2; no definite D call. Germline CDR1 LGHNA, CDR2 YNFKEQ. The CDR3 length is 14 residues. V lost 1 base, J lost 8 bases, and 14 bases lay in between. DNA of the CDR3: TGTGCCAGCAGCCAAGTTGATACAGATCGGGGCTACACCTTC. Translation: CASSQVDTDRGYTF.

The chain employs TRBV29-1 and TRBJ2-3, with TRBD2 identical over 10 bases. V shed 2 bases and J 4 bases; nucleotides not matched to a gene: 3. This CDR3 has 14 amino acids. The germline V gene has CDR1 SQVTM and CDR2 ANQGSEA. CDR3 sequence reads: CSVELAGGPDTQYF. CDR3 sequence (DNA): TGCAGCGTTGAATTAGCGGGAGGCCCAGATACGCAGTATTTT.

The rearrangement links TRBV2 to TRBJ2-1; 7 bases match TRBD1. Trimming cost V 8 bases and J 4 bases; bases outside gene matches: 14. The germline CDR1 and CDR2 sequences are SNHLY and FYNNEI. The CDR3 length is 16 residues. The CDR3 reads CASGSHPEGAYNEQFF. The CDR3 nucleotides are TGTGCCAGCGGCAGCCACCCCGAGGGGGCTTACAATGAGCAGTTCTTC.

In the case of this clone: Other nucleotide sequences from this sample produce the same CDR3. The J gene is TRBJ2-1, the V gene TRBV11-2; weak D call: TRBD2 (5 bases). The CDR3 has 13 residues. Germline V gives CDR1 SGHAT, CDR2 FQNNGV. Trimming took off 0 bases at V and 7 bases at J, with 7 bases between the two ends. The CDR3 sequence is CASSLDRGNEQFF. The CDR3 nucleotides are TGTGCCAGCAGCTTAGACCGGGGAAATGAGCAGTTCTTC. Supplemented by reference TRBV11-2 and TRBJ2-1, the full variable domain reads EAGVAQSPRYKIIEKRQSVAFWCNPISGHATLYWYQQILGQGPKLLIQFQNNGVVDDSQLPKDRFSAERLKGVDSTLKIQPAKLEDSAVYLCASSLDRGNEQFFGPGTRLTVL.

The CDR3, as DNA: TGTGCCAGCAGCCGGACAGGGTGGAACACTGAAGCTTTCTTT. Its translation: CASSRTGWNTEAFF. V and J are TRBV5-6 and TRBJ1-1, with TRBD1 matching 8 bases. V lost 4 bases to trimming and J lost 1 base; unmatched junction nucleotides: 3. The CDR3 spans 14 residues. In germline, CDR1 is SGHDT, CDR2 YYEEEE.

The CDR3 here is CASRARDSYGYTF. Written as DNA, the CDR3 is TGTGCCAGCAGGGCCCGGGACAGCTATGGCTACACCTTC. The chain has TRBV6-5 and TRBJ1-2; 7 nucleotides line up with TRBD1. J was trimmed by 4 bases and V by 6 bases; bases with no gene match: 5. CDR3 size: 13 residues. Germline V gene lookup returns CDR1 MNHEY and CDR2 SVGAGI.